This T cell receptor (beta chain) was recorded in a study of technical replicates of blood from several donors. TCRdb keeps only in-frame clones here, not all; method: immunoSEQ multiplex PCR. Of roughly 60,000 clones in the sample, roughly nine tenths are singletons; the top ten hold approximately 3.9%. Trimming cost V 4 bases and J 2 bases; bases outside gene matches: 10. This CDR3 has 17 amino acids. CDR1 is SNHLY and CDR2 is FYNNEI in the germline V gene. The specimen was PBMCs. The chain links TRBV2 to TRBJ2-3, with 9 bases that match TRBD2. The clonotype was recovered from a human donor in good health. Some clones in this sample may be carry-over from other donors' samples. The CDR3 region has the DNA TGTGCCAGCAGTGGCGCGGGACTAGCTTTGAACACAGATACGCAGTATTTT. Its translation is CASSGAGLALNTDTQYF.